These 20 T cell receptor beta chains were sequenced from one sample in a study of blood T cells in healthy people across ages. Primed by a sample-barcoded 5' primer and a J-beta primer mix, a second PCR proceeded for about 6 to 11 cycles. Each CDR3 protein gets one entry after TCRdb re-called the 5' RACE reads with MiXCR. In the table there are about 680,000 distinct CDR3 sequences, approximately 49% of which are singletons. The sample comprised blood. The receptors stem from a woman aged 60 to 75 in good health.

The rearrangement links TRBV5-1 to TRBJ2-1; the match to TRBD2 covers 9 bases. Germline lookup yields CDR1 SGHRS and CDR2 YFSETQ. J gave up 7 bases and V 2 bases, and 10 bases lay outside the gene matches. This CDR3 contains 16 residues. CDR3: CASSFLSGRGGNEQFF. CDR3 bases: TGCGCCAGCAGCTTCCTTAGCGGGAGAGGCGGGAATGAGCAGTTCTTC. Looking up the rest from reference TRBV5-1 and TRBJ2-1 gives the full variable domain: KAGVTQTPRYLIKTRGQQVTLSCSPISGHRSVSWYQQTPGQGLQFLFEYFSETQRNKGNFPGRFSGRQFSNSRSEMNVSTLELGDSALYLCASSFLSGRGGNEQFFGPGTRLTVL.

V usage is TRBV4-1 and J usage is TRBJ2-3; D unclear. V dropped 0 bases and J dropped 0 bases, with 7 bases sitting between them. This CDR3 has 15 amino acids. Germline lookup yields CDR1 MGHRA and CDR2 YSYEKL. The CDR3 reads CASSQDVQSTDTQYF. The CDR3 DNA sequence: TGCGCCAGCAGCCAAGATGTACAGAGCACAGATACGCAGTATTTT.

The chain is built from TRBV29-1 and TRBJ2-1; TRBD2 matches at 11 bases. With 7 bases clipped from V and 5 bases from J, the junction kept 13 bases outside the gene matches. Germline V gives CDR1 SQVTM, CDR2 ANQGSEA. This CDR3 has 16 residues. The CDR3 DNA sequence: TGCAGCGCCGAGGGGACTAGCGGTCAAGGGGACAATGAGCAGTTCTTC. It yields the protein CSAEGTSGQGDNEQFF.

The gene calls are TRBV20-1 and TRBJ2-5; 7 positions agree with TRBD1. After removal of 6 bases from V and 11 bases from J, the junction contained 12 bases not matched to a gene. This CDR3 spans 12 amino acids. Germline V CDR1 and CDR2: DFQATT, SNEGSKA (reference sequence). In DNA form, the CDR3 reads TGCAGTGCAGCCAGGGGGTACAATGAGCAGTACTTC. Protein product: CSAARGYNEQYF.

Here the CDR3 DNA reads TGTGCCAGCAGCTCGCAACTCATCTCTGGGGCCAACGTCCTGACTTTC. Protein: CASSSQLISGANVLTF. The genes are TRBV7-2 and TRBJ2-6; D call uncertain. The germline V gene has CDR1 SGHTA and CDR2 FQGNSA. V was trimmed by 4 bases and J by 0 bases, leaving 10 bases between them. The CDR3 has 16 amino acids.

The chain uses TRBV20-1 and TRBJ2-5, with TRBD1 matching 11 bases. The assigned J gene may be wrong: the sequence end matches TRBJ2-7 better. This CDR3 region has 14 residues. Germline V gives CDR1 DFQATT, CDR2 SNEGSKA (reference sequence). CDR3 region: CSARVPGTGGEQYF. The CDR3 coding sequence is TGCAGTGCTAGAGTCCCCGGGACAGGGGGCGAGCAGTACTTC.

A few counts support this clonotype. This chain links TRBV12-3 or TRBV12-4 with TRBJ1-2, with D tentatively TRBD1 (6 bases). The CDR3 sequence is 12 residues long. Trimming removed 5 bases from V and 8 bases from J, with 12 bases in between. The CDR3 spells CASSASTGGYTF. DNA of the CDR3: TGTGCCAGCAGTGCCTCGACAGGCGGCTACACCTTC.

This clonotype turned up a few times. The rearrangement links TRBV7-9 to TRBJ1-4; perhaps TRBD1 as D (5 bases). Germline V lookup: CDR1 SEHNR, CDR2 FQNEAQ (reference sequence). The CDR3 totals 16 residues. Trimming removed 5 bases at V and 5 bases at J, with 18 bases between. The CDR3 sequence: CASSHGISGGNEKLFF. Here the CDR3 DNA reads TGTGCCAGCAGCCATGGGATTTCTGGGGGAAATGAAAAACTGTTTTTT.

The chain links TRBV7-9 to TRBJ2-2; 14 positions agree with TRBD2. This CDR3 has 17 amino acids. The germline V gene has CDR1 SEHNR and CDR2 FQNEAQ (reference sequence). With 3 bases clipped from V and 5 bases from J, the junction kept 5 bases outside the gene matches. CDR3 sequence reads: CASSFGTSGSFTGELFF. CDR3 coding DNA: TGTGCCAGCAGCTTTGGGACTAGCGGGAGCTTTACCGGGGAGCTGTTTTTT.

A few counts support this clonotype. V and J are TRBV20-1 and TRBJ2-7, with a tentative D call TRBD1 (5 bases). This CDR3 has 15 amino acids. Trimming took 5 bases from V and 1 from J, leaving 18 bases between them. Germline V gives CDR1 DFQATT, CDR2 SNEGSKA (reference sequence). This chain's CDR3 is CSALKTTASSYEQYF. In DNA form, the CDR3 reads TGCAGTGCTCTAAAGACGACAGCTAGTTCCTACGAGCAGTACTTC.

The rearrangement joins TRBV20-1 to TRBJ1-2; D is ambiguous. Per germline, CDR1 DFQATT and CDR2 SNEGSKA (reference sequence). Trimming stripped 3 bases from V and 3 bases from J, with 17 bases between. The CDR3 has 15 amino acids. The CDR3 bases are TGCAGTGCTAGGGCCCCTGGGTCTACTTACTATGGCTACACCTTC. It yields the protein CSARAPGSTYYGYTF.

This chain joins TRBV18 and TRBJ2-7, with D perhaps TRBD1 (6 bases). V gave up 3 bases and J gave up 6 bases, with 12 bases separating them. Germline V gives CDR1 KGHSH, CDR2 LQKENI. This CDR3 contains 13 residues. CDR3 in DNA: TGTGCCAGCTCACCGAACAGGGCGTCCGAGCAGTACTTC. Translated, it gives CASSPNRASEQYF.

The sample holds a few counts of this clonotype. This rearrangement joins TRBV5-1 to TRBJ2-1; 7 bases align to TRBD2. Germline assignment: CDR1 SGHRS and CDR2 YFSETQ. The CDR3 covers 15 residues. With 4 bases clipped from V and 0 bases from J, the junction kept 4 bases outside the gene matches. As DNA, the CDR3 is TGCGCCAGCAGCCTAATAGCGGGCTCCTACAATGAGCAGTTCTTC. Translating gives CASSLIAGSYNEQFF.

Notes on this clonotype: Because the CDR3 is missing its conserved closing phenylalanine or tryptophan, this is likely a read error. The V call is TRBV20-1, the J call TRBJ2-1; 11 nucleotides line up with TRBD2. Gene TRBJ2-7 matches the end of the DNA better, so the J call may be wrong. CDR1 DFQATT and CDR2 SNEGSKA come from the germline V gene (reference sequence). The CDR3 runs 15 residues. The CDR3 sequence: CSARLLAGATYEQYL. The CDR3 DNA sequence: TGCAGTGCCCGACTACTAGCGGGAGCGACCTACGAGCAGTACCTC.

The table lists this clonotype with a few counts. The chain employs TRBV28 and TRBJ2-7, with 8 bases fitting TRBD1. Germline values: CDR1 MDHEN, CDR2 SYDVKM. This CDR3 comprises 14 residues. Trimming at V came to 7 bases and at J to 0 bases, leaving 5 bases not matched to a gene. CDR3 DNA: TGTGCCAGCACCAGACAGGGGAGCTCCTACGAGCAGTACTTC. It is translated as CASTRQGSSYEQYF. Supplemented by reference TRBV28 and TRBJ2-7, the full variable domain reads DVKVTQSSRYLVKRTGEKVFLECVQDMDHENMFWYRQDPGLGLRLIYFSYDVKMKEKGDIPEGYSVSREKKERFSLILESASTNQTSMYLCASTRQGSSYEQYFGPGTRLTVT.

This clonotype has only a few counts. V usage is TRBV14 and J usage is TRBJ2-1; D is unclear. The CDR3 is 11 residues long. Germline lookup yields CDR1 SGHDN and CDR2 FVKESK. V was pared by 5 bases and J by 9 bases, with 8 bases between. CDR3 protein: CASSVGREQFF. CDR3 DNA sequence: TGTGCCAGCAGCGTAGGCCGTGAGCAGTTCTTC.

V is TRBV20-1 and J is TRBJ1-1; D remains unclear. CDR3 size: 13 residues. Trimming removed 1 base at V and 0 bases at J, with 6 bases between. Germline CDR1 and CDR2: DFQATT and SNEGSKA (reference sequence). The CDR3 spells CSARVSVNTEAFF. CDR3 nucleotides: TGCAGTGCTAGAGTATCCGTGAACACTGAAGCTTTCTTT.

A few counts support this clonotype. This chain links TRBV6-1 with TRBJ2-1, with 16 bases that match TRBD2. V lost 1 base, J lost 7 bases, and 16 bases stayed unmatched. CDR1 MNHNS and CDR2 SASEGT come from the germline V gene. The CDR3 has 21 amino acids. The CDR3 DNA reads as TGTGCCAGCAGTGAAGGGTATAGGTTTGGGACTAGCGGGAGGGCGGGGAATGAGCAGTTCTTC. It encodes CASSEGYRFGTSGRAGNEQFF.

This chain connects TRBV10-3 to TRBJ1-6; D is unclear. Germline loops: CDR1 ENHRY, CDR2 SYGVKD. CDR3 size: 14 residues. Trimming took 6 bases from V and 6 from J, leaving 12 bases between them. CDR3 loop: CAIRIERSNSPLHF. The DNA of the CDR3 is TGTGCCATCAGAATTGAGAGATCTAATTCACCCCTCCACTTT.

This chain joins TRBV7-2 and TRBJ2-7; D is tentatively TRBD1 or TRBD2 (5 bases each). This CDR3 contains 13 residues. Per germline, CDR1 SGHTA and CDR2 FQGNSA. Trimming removed 0 bases at V and 11 bases at J, with 14 bases between. The CDR3 DNA is TGTGCCAGCAGCTTAGCTGGGATAAGGGGAGAGTACTTC. It codes for CASSLAGIRGEYF.